A single sample gave rise to the 29 T cell receptor beta chains below, sequenced in a study of radiotherapy plus CTLA-4 blockade in lung cancer (dated by TCRdb to the late 2010s). Receptor amplification or capture employed the immunoSEQ multiplex PCR assay. The immuneACCESS repertoire file appears here via TCRdb, limited to in-frame rearrangements. These files lack a portion of the clones; in checked studies, under half of the deficit traces to unresolved V genes, and the cause of the others is not known. Here the sample has about 38,000 clones; over 65% occur a single time. Of the sample, 8.9% falls within the top ten clones. Specimen: peripheral blood, collected from a patient treated with radiotherapy plus ipilimumab. The receptors derive from a human donor with non-small cell lung cancer who had stable disease on radiotherapy plus ipilimumab.

Only a few counts were recorded for this clone. The V call is TRBV4-1, the J call TRBJ1-3; 12 bases map to TRBD1. J was trimmed by 2 bases and V by 1 base; bases with no gene match: 3. The CDR3 spans 17 residues. The germline V gene encodes CDR1 MGHRA and CDR2 YSYEKL. The CDR3 spells CASSQAGQGATGNTIYF. CDR3 sequence (DNA): TGCGCCAGCAGCCAAGCGGGACAGGGGGCGACTGGAAACACCATATATTTT.

The gene calls are TRBV5-1 and TRBJ2-4; 9 bases agree with TRBD1. The CDR3 length is 14 residues. Unmatched junction bases numbered 4, after V lost 4 bases and J lost 5 bases. CDR1 and CDR2 (germline): SGHRS, YFSETQ. Here the CDR3 reads CASSPGQGENIQYF. The DNA of the CDR3 is TGCGCCAGCAGCCCGGGACAGGGCGAAAACATTCAGTACTTC.

The chain recombines TRBV10-3 with TRBJ2-2; 9 bases are a match to TRBD2. The V segment lost 0 bases and the J segment 6 bases; nucleotides outside the gene matches: 2. This CDR3 region has 15 residues. CDR1 and CDR2 (germline): ENHRY, SYGVKD. Written as DNA, the CDR3 is TGTGCCATCAGTGAGTCGTTAGCGGGGGCCGGGGAGCTGTTTTTT. It is translated as CAISESLAGAGELFF.

This clone was observed once. The chain joins TRBV11-2 to TRBJ2-1; 12 positions match TRBD2. Per germline, CDR1 SGHAT and CDR2 FQNNGV. This CDR3 contains 15 residues. The ends lost 4 bases at V and 8 bases at J; junction bases unmatched: 6. CDR3 nucleotide sequence: TGTGCCAGCAGCTCTCTAGCGGGGGGGGCCTATGAGCAGTTCTTC. This codes for CASSSLAGGAYEQFF.

The V gene is TRBV6-5, the J gene TRBJ2-2; a weak D match, TRBD2 (5 bases). Germline V gives CDR1 MNHEY, CDR2 SVGAGI. This CDR3 has 15 amino acids. V lost 0 bases to trimming and J lost 5 bases, with 10 bases between them. CDR3 DNA sequence: TGTGCCAGCAGTTACTCGTGGAGGCAGACCGGGGAGCTGTTTTTT. This encodes CASSYSWRQTGELFF.

This sequence joins TRBV30 and TRBJ2-2; D uncertain. CDR1 is GTSNPN and CDR2 is SVGIG in the germline V gene (reference sequence). There are 15 residues in the CDR3. V lost 0 bases, J lost 1 base, and 9 bases lay in between. The chain's CDR3 is CAWSVWPGNTGELFF. The CDR3 DNA sequence: TGTGCCTGGAGTGTTTGGCCCGGGAACACCGGGGAGCTGTTTTTT. The complete variable domain, with remaining parts taken from reference TRBV30 and TRBJ2-2, reads SQTIHQWPATLVQPVGSPLSLECTVEGTSNPNLYWYRQAAGRGLQLLFYSVGIGQISSEVPQNLSASRPQDRQFILSSKKLLLSDSGFYLCAWSVWPGNTGELFFGEGSRLTVL.

The chain has TRBV7-9 and TRBJ1-6; D is perhaps TRBD1 (5 bases). Per the germline V gene, CDR1 is SEHNR and CDR2 is FQNEAQ (reference sequence). This CDR3 spans 15 amino acids. Deletions cut 2 bases from V and 6 bases from J, with 11 bases between. This chain's CDR3 is CASSLKGPFNSPLHF. CDR3 DNA: TGTGCCAGCAGCTTAAAGGGGCCCTTTAATTCACCCCTCCACTTT.

The genes are TRBV29-1 and TRBJ2-5; a possible D gene is TRBD2 (6 bases). CDR1 is SQVTM and CDR2 is ANQGSEA in the germline V gene. There are 10 residues in the CDR3. Trimming shortened V by 4 bases and J by 9 bases, and 9 bases separated the two germline ends. The CDR3 loop reads CSVVEGAQYF. The CDR3 region has the DNA TGCAGCGTTGTGGAGGGAGCCCAGTACTTC.

CDR3 coding DNA: TGTGCCAGCAGTCCCCAAAAGGGACGGCCCTACGAGCAGTACGTC. This sequence encodes CASSPQKGRPYEQYV. The genes are TRBV28 and TRBJ2-7; D may correspond to TRBD1 or TRBD2 (5 bases each). V was pared by 5 bases and J by 2 bases, with 16 bases between. This CDR3 region has 15 residues. Looked up from germline, CDR1 is MDHEN and CDR2 is SYDVKM.

V is TRBV5-1 and J is TRBJ2-5; possibly TRBD1 or TRBD2 for D (5 bases each). V lost 2 bases and J 4 bases, leaving 18 bases between the germline ends. The CDR3 has 16 residues. Germline CDR1 is SGHRS and CDR2 is YFSETQ. The CDR3 reads CASSFNPGQTTETQYF. In DNA form, the CDR3 reads TGCGCCAGCAGCTTCAATCCGGGGCAAACTACAGAGACCCAGTACTTC.

The chain is built from TRBV11-2 and TRBJ1-1; 9 bases fit TRBD1. The CDR3 sequence is 13 residues long. The junction had 3 bases not matched to a gene; V was cut back by 4 bases and J by 6 bases. Germline values: CDR1 SGHAT, CDR2 FQNNGV. The CDR3 spells CASSSRQGAEAFF. The CDR3 DNA reads as TGTGCCAGCAGCTCCCGACAGGGGGCTGAAGCTTTCTTT.

The chain carries TRBV5-6 and TRBJ2-1; 7 nucleotides match TRBD1. The CDR3 covers 16 residues. V was pared by 2 bases and J by 4 bases, with 9 bases of the junction left unmatched. Germline V gene sequence: CDR1 SGHDT, CDR2 YYEEEE. CDR3 amino acids: CASSLHGTAYYNEQFF. For the CDR3, the DNA is TGTGCCAGCAGCTTACACGGGACAGCCTATTACAATGAGCAGTTCTTC.

The chain is built from TRBV5-1 and TRBJ1-2, with TRBD1 matching over 8 bases. V lost 6 bases to trimming and J lost 2 bases; unmatched junction nucleotides: 9. The CDR3 totals 15 residues. The germline V gene encodes CDR1 SGHRS and CDR2 YFSETQ. Here the CDR3 DNA reads TGCGCCAGCACGGGCTCAGGGGGCCGCAACTATGGCTACACCTTC. Its protein product is CASTGSGGRNYGYTF.

The chain recombines TRBV30 with TRBJ2-3; maybe TRBD1 (6 bases). Germline CDR1 and CDR2: GTSNPN and SVGIG (reference sequence). The germline V and J ends were trimmed by 7 bases and 3 bases, with 11 bases remaining between them. This CDR3 has 12 amino acids. CDR3 DNA: TGTGCCTCCGCCAGGGGAACAGATACGCAGTATTTT. Translated: CASARGTDTQYF.

The chain joins TRBV19 to TRBJ2-5; D not certain. Germline V lookup: CDR1 LNHDA, CDR2 SQIVND (reference sequence). There are 14 residues in the CDR3. V lost 4 bases to trimming and J lost 1 base, with 10 bases between them. The CDR3 protein is CASSKAQSQETQYF. The CDR3 DNA reads as TGTGCCAGTAGTAAGGCACAGAGCCAAGAGACCCAGTACTTC. The full variable domain, completed using reference TRBV19 and TRBJ2-5, is DGGITQSPKYLFRKEGQNVTLSCEQNLNHDAMYWYRQDPGQGLRLIYYSQIVNDFQKGDIAEGYSVSREKKESFPLTVTSAQKNPTAFYLCASSKAQSQETQYFGPGTRLLVL.

This clone was detected only a few times. The chain employs TRBV19 and TRBJ1-1; D call uncertain. CDR1 and CDR2 (germline): LNHDA, SQIVND (reference sequence). This CDR3 has 14 amino acids. V was cut by 3 bases and J by 1 base, with 9 bases left in between. The CDR3 bases are TGTGCCAGTAGTATTGCCAGGAGGAACACTGAAGCTTTCTTT. The encoded protein is CASSIARRNTEAFF.

This chain connects TRBV28 to TRBJ1-2; no definite D call. V gave up 6 bases and J gave up 4 bases, with 18 bases separating them. The CDR3 length is 15 residues. Germline V lookup: CDR1 MDHEN, CDR2 SYDVKM. Written as DNA, the CDR3 is TGTGCCAGCAGCCCCGAGTACCCTGGTGGCTATGGCTACACCTTC. Translated, it gives CASSPEYPGGYGYTF.

The chain carries TRBV6-6 and TRBJ1-6; D is perhaps TRBD1 (5 bases). Germline CDR1 is MNHNY and CDR2 is SVGAGI (reference sequence). The V and J ends lost 5 bases and 12 bases respectively, with 17 bases between them. This CDR3 is 14 amino acids long. As DNA, the CDR3 is TGTGCCAGCAGTACCGGGACGGCGAGTTTACCCCTCCACTTT. It translates to CASSTGTASLPLHF.

V is TRBV5-1 and J is TRBJ2-5; D unresolved. There are 14 residues in the CDR3. Germline CDR1 is SGHRS and CDR2 is YFSETQ. V was clipped by 0 bases and J by 1 base, with 7 bases between them. The CDR3 nucleotides read TGCGCCAGCAGCTTGGGCTCAGCCCAAGAGACCCAGTACTTC. Translation: CASSLGSAQETQYF.

The chain couples TRBV9 to TRBJ1-4; 7 nucleotides align to TRBD1. Germline V gene lookup returns CDR1 SGDLS and CDR2 YYNGEE. J was trimmed by 7 bases and V by 3 bases; bases with no gene match: 6. CDR3 length: 14 amino acids. CDR3 region: CASSGSGGAEKLFF. CDR3 nucleotides: TGTGCCAGCAGCGGATCAGGGGGGGCTGAAAAACTGTTTTTT.

This clone occurred a few times. CDR3 amino acids: CASIASTDTQYF. The CDR3 nucleotides read TGTGCCAGCATTGCTAGCACAGATACGCAGTATTTT. This chain links TRBV28 with TRBJ2-3; D is undetermined. V lost 7 bases and J lost 0, with 5 bases in between. CDR1 MDHEN and CDR2 SYDVKM come from the germline V gene. CDR3 size: 12 residues.

This chain links TRBV14 with TRBJ2-5; no reliable D call. The V gene's germline CDR1 is SGHDN and CDR2 FVKESK. Between the trimmed V and J ends, which lost 2 bases and 2 bases, there was a span of 6 bases. The CDR3 sequence is 13 residues long. For the CDR3, the DNA is TGTGCCAGCAGCCAACAGCGTCAAGAGACCCAGTACTTC. This encodes CASSQQRQETQYF.

V gene TRBV5-1 combines with J gene TRBJ1-1; TRBD1 is a possible D gene (6 bases). The germline CDR1 and CDR2 sequences are SGHRS and YFSETQ. There are 17 residues in the CDR3. Trimming cost V 5 bases and J 6 bases, with 26 bases left between them. CDR3 nucleotide sequence: TGCGCCAGCAGTGGCTTGAATGGGGGCAGGTACAACCCTGAAGCTTTCTTT. Protein: CASSGLNGGRYNPEAFF.

The chain combines TRBV6-1 with TRBJ2-3, with TRBD2 matching over 10 bases. V shed 4 bases, J shed 3 bases, and the junction held 4 bases outside the gene matches. Per the germline V gene, CDR1 is MNHNS and CDR2 is SASEGT. There are 15 residues in the CDR3. For the CDR3, the DNA is TGTGCCAGCAGTGTCGCTAGCGGGGGTACAGATACGCAGTATTTT. Translating it yields CASSVASGGTDTQYF.

This clone has just one count. The chain carries TRBV10-2 and TRBJ2-2; D not certain. Per the germline V gene, CDR1 is WSHSY and CDR2 is SAAADI. V was clipped by 6 bases and J by 9 bases, with 14 bases between them. The CDR3 loop spans 13 amino acids. CDR3 in amino acids: CASRGPQDRELFF. CDR3 DNA sequence: TGCGCCAGCAGAGGACCCCAAGACCGGGAGCTGTTTTTT.

The chain is built from TRBV5-1 and TRBJ2-3; the match to TRBD2 covers 8 bases. J lost 2 bases, V lost 0 bases, and 8 bases had no gene match. The CDR3 covers 17 residues. CDR1 and CDR2 from the germline V gene are SGHRS and YFSETQ. CDR3 in DNA: TGCGCCAGCAGCTTGGGGAATAGCGGGGCAGCCACAGATACGCAGTATTTT. Translation gives CASSLGNSGAATDTQYF.

The V call is TRBV19, the J call TRBJ1-1; TRBD1 might be the D (6 bases). The CDR3 runs 14 residues. V was trimmed by 11 bases and J by 1 base, leaving 17 bases between them. The germline CDR1 and CDR2 sequences are LNHDA and SQIVND (reference sequence). Here the CDR3 DNA reads TGTGCCGCCGTACAGGGAGGGTCGAACACTGAAGCTTTCTTT. Encoded protein: CAAVQGGSNTEAFF.

The chain recombines TRBV5-1 with TRBJ1-4; D remains unclear. The CDR3 spans 16 residues. The V end was cut by 5 bases, the J end by 5 bases, with 19 bases between. Germline loops: CDR1 SGHRS, CDR2 YFSETQ. Here the CDR3 DNA reads TGCGCCAGCAGGCCCCGTGGGATGAAAAAAAATGAAAAACTGTTTTTT. Translation gives CASRPRGMKKNEKLFF.

This clone was counted a single time. This chain uses TRBV18 with TRBJ2-7; D uncertain. Germline V CDR1 and CDR2: KGHSH, LQKENI. Trimming pared 3 bases from V and 2 bases from J, leaving 11 bases between. This CDR3 is built from 14 residues. The CDR3 nucleotides are TGTGCCAGCTCACCTCCCAGCCGGACCTACGAGCAGTACTTC. This translates into CASSPPSRTYEQYF.